This TCR beta chain was documented in a study of blood T cell repertoires in COVID-19. Assay used: immunoSEQ multiplex PCR; TCRdb lists only in-frame clones, some missing. The data hold fewer than 15,000 clones, with around 85% observed a single time. Sequencing used peripheral blood. This receptor was identified in a human donor in a cohort sampled during active COVID-19.

This chain's CDR3 is CAISLGTGAAPWTEAFF. The CDR3 region has the DNA TGTGCCATCAGCCTAGGGACAGGGGCCGCCCCATGGACTGAAGCTTTCTTT. This rearrangement joins TRBV10-3 to TRBJ1-1; 10 positions match TRBD1. The CDR3 extends over 17 amino acids. The germline gives CDR1 ENHRY, CDR2 SYGVKD. Trimming removed 6 bases from V and 5 bases from J; junction bases left unmatched: 15.